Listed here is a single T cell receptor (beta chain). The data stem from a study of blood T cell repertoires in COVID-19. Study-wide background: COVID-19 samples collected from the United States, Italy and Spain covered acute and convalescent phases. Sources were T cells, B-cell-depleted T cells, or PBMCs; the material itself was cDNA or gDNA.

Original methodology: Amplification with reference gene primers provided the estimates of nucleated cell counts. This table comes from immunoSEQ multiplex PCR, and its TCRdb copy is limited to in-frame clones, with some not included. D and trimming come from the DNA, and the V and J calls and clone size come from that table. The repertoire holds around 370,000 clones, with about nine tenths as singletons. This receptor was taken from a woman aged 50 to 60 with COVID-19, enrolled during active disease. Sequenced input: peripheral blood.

This chain's CDR3 is CSVVEGVENTEAFF. CDR3 in DNA: TGCAGCGTTGTGGAAGGGGTTGAGAACACTGAAGCTTTCTTT. V and J are TRBV29-1 and TRBJ1-1, with a weak D call TRBD1 (5 bases). V was cut by 4 bases and J by 1 base, with 13 bases left in between. Per germline, CDR1 SQVTM and CDR2 ANQGSEA. This CDR3 spans 14 amino acids.